Presented here are 24 T cell receptor beta chains from one specimen sequenced in a study of T cells in Graves' hyperthyroidism and ophthalmopathy. RNA transcripts gave rise to amplified TCR beta CDR3 regions. First-round RT-PCR targeting the TCR CDR3 was performed with the HTBI primer set. TCRdb recomputed calls from the multiplex PCR reads with MiXCR, one row per CDR3 protein. Of approximately 400,000 distinct CDR3 sequences in the sample, roughly 18% were seen once. Sequencing was performed on blood. These receptors came from a man between 18 and 29 years old with Graves' ophthalmopathy.

This clonotype was seen a handful of times. The V call is TRBV11-2, the J call TRBJ1-3; 9 nucleotides agree with TRBD1. The CDR3 runs to 16 residues. The germline gives CDR1 SGHAT, CDR2 FQNNGV. J gave up 0 bases and V 5 bases, and 5 bases lay outside the gene matches. The CDR3 loop reads CASSMGTGISGNTIYF. The CDR3 region has the DNA TGTGCCAGCAGCATGGGGACAGGGATCTCTGGAAACACCATATATTTT.

The chain carries TRBV19 and TRBJ1-6; D ambiguous. V was clipped by 6 bases and J by 9 bases, with 12 bases between them. The CDR3 consists of 13 residues. Germline values: CDR1 LNHDA, CDR2 SQIVND (reference sequence). For the CDR3, the DNA is TGTGCCAGTAGCCAGATGATCCGTTCACCCCTCCACTTT. Its protein is CASSQMIRSPLHF.

This clonotype occurred many times. This chain connects TRBV24-1 to TRBJ2-1, with TRBD2 matching 9 bases. The CDR3 consists of 16 residues. The germline V gene has CDR1 KGHDR and CDR2 SFDVKD. V dropped 3 bases and J dropped 3; count of bases not matched to a gene: 5. The CDR3 DNA reads TGTGCCACCAGTGATCGGTCTAGCGGGATCTACAATGAGCAGTTCTTC. It is translated as CATSDRSSGIYNEQFF.

This clonotype has just a few counts. The J gene is TRBJ2-3, the V gene TRBV7-3; D is undetermined. The CDR3 sequence is 17 residues long. Trimming cost V 5 bases and J 2 bases, with 20 bases left between them. CDR1 and CDR2 from the germline V gene are SGHTA and FQGTGA. CDR3 DNA sequence: TGTGCCAGCAGCCCTGGAGTTAGCAGCTCTCCCACAGATACGCAGTATTTT. This encodes CASSPGVSSSPTDTQYF.

Only a few counts were recorded for this clonotype. The chain uses TRBV12-3 or TRBV12-4 and TRBJ1-3; tentatively, D is TRBD1 (6 bases). This CDR3 has 15 amino acids. Trimming cost V 2 bases and J 0 bases, with 8 bases left between them. CDR3 amino acids: CASSLRGASGNTIYF. The CDR3 DNA follows: TGTGCCAGCAGTTTACGGGGGGCCTCTGGAAACACCATATATTTT.

This clonotype occurred many times. The gene calls are TRBV6-1 and TRBJ2-7; 9 positions agree with TRBD1. The germline gives CDR1 MNHNS, CDR2 SASEGT. The CDR3 contains 14 residues. After removal of 7 bases from V and 3 bases from J, the junction contained 7 bases not matched to a gene. The CDR3 DNA sequence: TGTGCCAGCACCCGGACAGGGGTCATCTACGAGCAGTACTTC. This sequence encodes CASTRTGVIYEQYF.

This clonotype was observed a handful of times. V is TRBV6-1 and J is TRBJ1-2; a weak D match, TRBD1 (6 bases). The length of the CDR3 is 15 residues. V was clipped by 10 bases and J by 6 bases, with 24 bases between them. The germline CDR1 and CDR2 sequences are MNHNS and SASEGT. The CDR3 DNA reads TGTGCCACCGGTATGAAACAGGGATCTTTGGATGGCTACACCTTC. As protein: CATGMKQGSLDGYTF.

This clonotype was seen at least ten times. This sequence joins TRBV9 and TRBJ2-1, with 13 bases fitting TRBD2. Germline V lookup: CDR1 SGDLS, CDR2 YYNGEE. CDR3 length: 17 residues. V trimming: 0 bases; J trimming: 7 bases; junction bases outside the gene matches: 7. The CDR3 is CASSVASTSGGRNEQFF. The DNA of the CDR3 is TGTGCCAGCAGCGTAGCTTCGACTAGCGGGGGGCGTAATGAGCAGTTCTTC.

The rearrangement uses TRBV6-2 or TRBV6-3 and TRBJ1-3; no definite D call. V was cut by 0 bases and J by 1 base, with 10 bases left in between. This CDR3 region has 16 residues. Looked up from germline, CDR1 is MNHEY and CDR2 is SVGEGT. The CDR3: CASSYSKWKSGNTIYF. The CDR3 nucleotides are TGTGCCAGCAGTTACTCGAAGTGGAAGTCTGGAAACACCATATATTTT.

A word on this clonotype: This clone may be a read error of a much larger clone one base away. The V call is TRBV28, the J call TRBJ2-5; 12 bases map to TRBD1. The CDR3 length is 13 residues. Germline loops: CDR1 MDHEN, CDR2 SYDVKM. CDR3 amino acids: CASGLLGQGAPHF. DNA of the CDR3: TGTGCCAGCGGTTTATTGGGACAGGGGGCCCCGCACTTC.

Ten or more counts support this clonotype. The chain is built from TRBV3-1 and TRBJ2-3; D assignment may be TRBD1 or TRBD2 (6 bases each). Germline assignment: CDR1 LGHDT and CDR2 YNNKEL (reference sequence). The CDR3 sequence is 16 residues long. V was pared by 4 bases and J by 2 bases, with 16 bases between. CDR3 in DNA: TGTGCCAGCAGCCCCGGCCGGGGGACATACACAGATACGCAGTATTTT. Protein: CASSPGRGTYTDTQYF.

The V call is TRBV5-6, the J call TRBJ2-3; 9 nucleotides line up with TRBD2. CDR1 and CDR2 from the germline V gene are SGHDT and YYEEEE. The CDR3 is 15 amino acids. V shed 6 bases and J 0 bases; nucleotides not matched to a gene: 5. DNA of the CDR3: TGTGCCAGCATGTTTCTAGCGGGGAGCACAGATACGCAGTATTTT. Its protein product is CASMFLAGSTDTQYF.

This clonotype showed up just a few times. The chain is built from TRBV10-3 and TRBJ2-1; D not certain. Germline CDR1 ENHRY, CDR2 SYGVKD. This CDR3 has 16 residues. Deletions cut 4 bases from V and 0 bases from J, with 13 bases between. The CDR3 sequence: CAISGAPSSSYNEQFF. The CDR3 DNA reads as TGTGCCATCAGTGGGGCCCCCTCGAGCTCCTACAATGAGCAGTTCTTC.

The rearrangement uses TRBV28 and TRBJ2-6; 7 nucleotides agree with TRBD2. Per the germline V gene, CDR1 is MDHEN and CDR2 is SYDVKM. The V and J ends lost 3 bases and 1 base, in that order; junction bases with no gene match: 9. The CDR3 is 18 amino acids. In DNA, the CDR3 is TGTGCCAGCAGTTTGGGGAGGGGTTGGTTATCTGGGGCCAACGTCCTGACTTTC. It encodes CASSLGRGWLSGANVLTF.

In this sample, this clonotype turned up many times. This sequence joins TRBV7-3 and TRBJ2-5; 9 nucleotides line up with TRBD2. CDR1 is SGHTA and CDR2 is FQGTGA in the germline V gene. V was clipped by 2 bases and J by 5 bases; unmatched bases: 9. This CDR3 is 16 amino acids long. In DNA, the CDR3 is TGTGCCAGCAGCTTAGCCGGGACTAGCTCGTGGGAGACCCAGTACTTC. It encodes CASSLAGTSSWETQYF.

Only one count was recorded for this clonotype. DNA of the CDR3: TGTGCCAGCAGCCGCGGGACAGTCCAAGAGACCCAGTACTTC. It codes for CASSRGTVQETQYF. The chain carries TRBV3-1 and TRBJ2-5, with D maybe TRBD1 (7 bases). The V and J ends lost 4 bases and 1 base respectively, with 10 bases between them. Looked up from germline, CDR1 is LGHDT and CDR2 is YNNKEL (reference sequence). The CDR3 sequence is 14 residues long.

The genes are TRBV6-2 or TRBV6-3 and TRBJ2-3; perhaps TRBD1 as D (6 bases). The germline gives CDR1 MNHEY, CDR2 SVGEGT. This CDR3 has 16 amino acids. Trimming pared 6 bases from V and 2 bases from J, leaving 18 bases between. CDR3 in amino acids: CASSTGTVGTTDTQYF. The CDR3 DNA follows: TGTGCCAGCAGCACAGGGACGGTCGGCACCACAGATACGCAGTATTTT.

The sample holds a few counts of this clonotype. The gene calls are TRBV10-3 and TRBJ1-6; perhaps TRBD1 as D (5 bases). The V gene lost 11 bases and the J gene lost 9 bases, with 20 bases spanning the gap. This CDR3 has 14 amino acids. From germline, CDR1 is ENHRY and CDR2 SYGVKD. The CDR3 nucleotides are TGTGCCTCCTCCCGGGGACTGGATAGTTCACCCCTCCACTTT. It yields the protein CASSRGLDSSPLHF.

This clonotype was counted between two and nine times. A read error is possible here, since a much larger clone lies one base away. The chain links TRBV20-1 to TRBJ2-7, with D possibly matching TRBD1 (5 bases). The CDR3 has 12 amino acids. The germline V and J ends were trimmed by 1 base and 5 bases, with 9 bases remaining between them. The germline V gene encodes CDR1 DFQATT and CDR2 SNEGSKA (reference sequence). The CDR3 loop is CSARVDSHEQYF. As DNA, the CDR3 is TGCAGTGCTAGAGTCGACAGCCACGAGCAGTACTTC.

V is TRBV13 and J is TRBJ2-5; TRBD2 matches at 7 bases. In germline, CDR1 is PRHDT, CDR2 FYEKMQ (reference sequence). Trimming removed 1 base from V and 5 bases from J; junction bases left unmatched: 10. CDR3 size: 16 residues. CDR3 region: CASSLDRGEGRETQYF. CDR3 sequence (DNA): TGTGCCAGCAGCTTAGATCGCGGGGAGGGAAGGGAGACCCAGTACTTC.

This clonotype was recorded a few times. The chain links TRBV19 to TRBJ1-5; no definite D call. Trimming took off 6 bases at V and 2 bases at J, with 8 bases between the two ends. There are 13 residues in the CDR3. Germline V CDR1 and CDR2: LNHDA, SQIVND (reference sequence). The CDR3 sequence: CASRPTRNQPQHF. The CDR3 DNA reads as TGTGCCAGTAGACCCACTCGCAATCAGCCCCAGCATTTT.

V is TRBV9 and J is TRBJ1-3; D might be TRBD1 (6 bases). Germline-derived CDR1 and CDR2 are SGDLS and YYNGEE. This CDR3 contains 15 residues. V dropped 4 bases and J dropped 4 bases, with 15 bases sitting between them. The CDR3 loop reads CASSMNREAGNTIYF. The DNA for the CDR3 is TGTGCCAGCAGCATGAACAGGGAAGCCGGAAACACCATATATTTT.

The genes are TRBV10-3 and TRBJ2-6, with no clear D. From germline, CDR1 is ENHRY and CDR2 SYGVKD. With 3 bases removed from V and 0 bases from J, the gap between germline ends came to 3 bases. CDR3 length: 14 residues. The CDR3 coding sequence is TGTGCCATCAGTGACGGCTCTGGGGCCAACGTCCTGACTTTC. Its translation: CAISDGSGANVLTF.

This clonotype has more than one count but fewer than ten. This rearrangement joins TRBV28 to TRBJ2-7, with no clear D. This CDR3 contains 11 residues. Per germline, CDR1 MDHEN and CDR2 SYDVKM. Trimming left V 8 bases short and J 3 bases short, with 8 bases between. CDR3 DNA sequence: TGTGCCAGCCAGAATTACTACGAGCAGTACTTC. Its protein product is CASQNYYEQYF.